This TCR beta chain was recovered during a study of shared clonotypes between healthy human individuals. General study findings and limits: About 5% was the fraction of naive CD4 clonotypes found shared across several donors. Among donors, clonotype sharing was expected to be affected by sequencing depth.

Assay used: immunoSEQ multiplex PCR; TCRdb lists only in-frame clones, some missing. The repertoire holds about 2 million clones, with about 95% as singletons. The ends lost 3 bases at V and 4 bases at J; junction bases unmatched: 2. This CDR3 is built from 13 residues. Germline lookup yields CDR1 MGHDK and CDR2 SYGVNS. Details on this clone: Its antigen is still unknown.

The naive CD8 fraction comprised CD45RO-negative cells positively selected for CCR7 and excluded terminally differentiated effector memory CD45RA+ cells. Donors comprised only Caucasian adults living in Nashville, Tennessee. The rearrangement links TRBV25-1 to TRBJ2-5; the match to TRBD2 covers 7 bases. The receptor was isolated from a man aged 18 to 29 in good health. Sequenced: naive CD8+ T cells sorted from blood. The CDR3 loop is CASSDGLGETQYF. CDR3 nucleotide sequence: TGTGCCAGCAGTGACGGACTAGGAGAGACCCAGTACTTC.